This T cell receptor (beta chain) was recovered during a study of blood T cell repertoires in COVID-19. The CDR3 runs 16 residues. Germline assignment: CDR1 SGHDT and CDR2 YYEEEE. V was clipped by 3 bases and J by 7 bases; unmatched bases: 13. TCRdb keeps only in-frame clones here, not all; method: immunoSEQ multiplex PCR. The data hold 230,000 or so clones, with 88% observed a single time. This clone occurred a few times. The sequenced material came from PBMCs or T cells enriched from blood (not recorded which). This TCR derives from a woman aged 45-65 years with acute COVID-19. The chain links TRBV5-6 to TRBJ2-1; TRBD2 matches 7 bases. CDR3 residues: CASSSGPGLPKNEQFF. CDR3 nucleotide sequence: TGTGCCAGCAGCTCGGGGCCGGGACTACCCAAGAATGAGCAGTTCTTC.